Following are 19 T cell receptor beta chains from one sample sequenced in a study of T cell responses to AZD1222 COVID-19 vaccine. Some clones are missing from TCRdb's copy, which holds only in-frame ones; the method was immunoSEQ multiplex PCR. In the table there are roughly 100,000 clones, roughly 86% of which are singletons. This specimen consisted of peripheral blood, obtained 28 days after the second dose of the MenACWY control vaccine. The receptor set was obtained from an adult who received the MenACWY meningococcal vaccine as a control.

CDR3 region: CATSDDRGGNTEAFF. CDR3 nucleotide sequence: TGTGCCACCAGTGATGACAGGGGGGGAAACACTGAAGCTTTCTTT. V gene TRBV24-1 combines with J gene TRBJ1-1, with 9 bases fitting TRBD1. This CDR3 region has 15 residues. Germline V gives CDR1 KGHDR, CDR2 SFDVKD. V lost 3 bases and J lost 2; bases outside the gene matches: 3.

The V gene is TRBV28, the J gene TRBJ2-7; D possibly corresponds to TRBD1 (5 bases). Trimming removed 7 bases at V and 0 bases at J, with 10 bases between. CDR1 MDHEN and CDR2 SYDVKM come from the germline V gene. CDR3 length: 13 amino acids. CDR3 DNA sequence: TGTGCCAGCATGGCAGGGATCTCCTACGAGCAGTACTTC. Protein sequence: CASMAGISYEQYF.

V is TRBV10-2 and J is TRBJ2-6; no firm D call. V lost 7 bases and J lost 0, with 19 bases in between. The germline CDR1 and CDR2 sequences are WSHSY and SAAADI. There are 18 residues in the CDR3. CDR3 sequence: CASTQRHFSGSGANVLTF. The CDR3 DNA reads TGCGCCAGCACCCAAAGGCACTTTTCTGGCTCTGGGGCCAACGTCCTGACTTTC.

In its sample, this clone ranks as medium-sized. This chain joins TRBV7-9 and TRBJ1-1; 10 bases agree with TRBD1. CDR1 and CDR2 from the germline V gene are SEHNR and FQNEAQ (reference sequence). The ends lost 4 bases at V and 5 bases at J; junction bases unmatched: 4. The CDR3 length is 14 residues. For the CDR3, the DNA is TGTGCCAGCAGCTCCCGACAGGGGGCTACTGAAGCTTTCTTT. The encoded protein is CASSSRQGATEAFF.

The genes are TRBV6-5 and TRBJ2-7; D not resolved. The CDR3 is 13 residues long. Deletions cut 7 bases from V and 2 bases from J, with 12 bases between. Germline assignment: CDR1 MNHEY and CDR2 SVGAGI. The CDR3 loop reads CASNPGSAYEQYF. DNA for the CDR3: TGTGCCAGCAATCCGGGCTCTGCCTACGAGCAGTACTTC.

The rearrangement uses TRBV30 and TRBJ1-1; tentatively, D is TRBD1 (5 bases). The ends were cut back, 3 bases at V and 4 bases at J, with 15 bases in the middle. Germline V CDR1 and CDR2: GTSNPN, SVGIG (reference sequence). There are 14 residues in the CDR3. The CDR3 nucleotides are TGTGCCTGGAGAGGGGCAGGGATCTTCACTGAAGCTTTCTTT. Amino acid sequence: CAWRGAGIFTEAFF.

The chain recombines TRBV18 with TRBJ1-4; D is undetermined. The germline V gene encodes CDR1 KGHSH and CDR2 LQKENI. V was clipped by 0 bases and J by 0 bases, with 14 bases between them. This CDR3 spans 18 amino acids. The chain's CDR3 is CASSPPNSYGATNEKLFF. DNA of the CDR3: TGTGCCAGCTCACCACCCAACTCTTACGGTGCAACTAATGAAAAACTGTTTTTT.

The chain has TRBV18 and TRBJ2-5; TRBD1 might be the D (6 bases). The ends were cut back, 6 bases at V and 5 bases at J, with 22 bases in the middle. Germline lookup yields CDR1 KGHSH and CDR2 LQKENI. The CDR3 has 16 residues. CDR3 nucleotide sequence: TGTGCCAGCTCCCCGGTCCAGGGGCGCGATTGGGAGACCCAGTACTTC. Translating gives CASSPVQGRDWETQYF.

This clone appeared once. This rearrangement joins TRBV27 to TRBJ2-2, with 14 bases matching TRBD2. CDR3 size: 19 residues. Germline V gene lookup returns CDR1 MNHEY and CDR2 SMNVEV (reference sequence). V lost 3 bases to trimming and J lost 2 bases; unmatched junction nucleotides: 8. CDR3 amino acids: CASSLGIGTSGGNTGELFF. CDR3 sequence (DNA): TGTGCCAGCAGTTTGGGGATCGGGACTAGCGGGGGCAACACCGGGGAGCTGTTTTTT.

This clone was seen a handful of times. The chain carries TRBV19 and TRBJ2-3; TRBD2 might be the D (5 bases). The CDR3 has 12 amino acids. Per the germline V gene, CDR1 is LNHDA and CDR2 is SQIVND (reference sequence). Trimming took off 6 bases at V and 6 bases at J, with 10 bases between the two ends. The chain's CDR3 is CASRLSGDTQYF. The CDR3 DNA is TGTGCCAGTAGGCTTTCGGGGGATACGCAGTATTTT. Combining the CDR3 with reference TRBV19 and TRBJ2-3 gives the whole variable domain DGGITQSPKYLFRKEGQNVTLSCEQNLNHDAMYWYRQDPGQGLRLIYYSQIVNDFQKGDIAEGYSVSREKKESFPLTVTSAQKNPTAFYLCASRLSGDTQYFGPGTRLTVL.

The CDR3 sequence is CASSSTGVPNSYEQYF. The CDR3 coding sequence is TGTGCCAGCAGCTCGACCGGGGTTCCTAACTCCTACGAGCAGTACTTC. The chain carries TRBV7-9 and TRBJ2-7; TRBD2 might be the D (5 bases). The CDR3 length is 16 residues. Trimming removed 4 bases from V and 0 bases from J, with 16 bases in between. The germline gives CDR1 SEHNR, CDR2 FQNEAQ (reference sequence).

This chain connects TRBV4-3 to TRBJ2-7; TRBD1 agrees at 7 bases. CDR3 length equals 16 residues. Unmatched junction bases numbered 8, after V lost 0 bases and J lost 3 bases. The germline V gene has CDR1 LGHNA and CDR2 YSLEER. CDR3 loop: CASSQDQDRDSYEQYF. DNA of the CDR3: TGCGCCAGCAGCCAAGATCAGGACCGGGACAGCTACGAGCAGTACTTC.

The CDR3 reads CASSLALDTSFYGYTF. Written as DNA, the CDR3 is TGTGCCAGCAGCTTAGCGCTGGACACCTCTTTCTATGGCTACACCTTC. This chain uses TRBV7-9 with TRBJ1-2; perhaps TRBD1 as D (5 bases). Trimming left V 0 bases short and J 4 bases short, with 15 bases between. This CDR3 comprises 16 residues. The germline V gene encodes CDR1 SEHNR and CDR2 FQNEAQ (reference sequence).

The chain is built from TRBV5-4 and TRBJ2-7, with D possibly being TRBD2 (5 bases). V shed 0 bases and J shed 10 bases, with 14 bases lying between them. This CDR3 region has 13 residues. Per germline, CDR1 SGHNT and CDR2 YYREEE (reference sequence). DNA of the CDR3: TGTGCCAGCAGCTTGGGTTGGTCCGGAGGACAGTACTTC. Protein product: CASSLGWSGGQYF.

The gene calls are TRBV6-5 and TRBJ2-7, with D perhaps being TRBD1 or TRBD2 (6 bases each). CDR1 MNHEY and CDR2 SVGAGI come from the germline V gene. The CDR3 length is 14 residues. Trimming removed 2 bases from V and 4 bases from J, with 12 bases in between. The CDR3 reads CASSYALGGYEQYF. The CDR3 region has the DNA TGTGCCAGCAGTTACGCCCTAGGGGGGTACGAGCAGTACTTC.

The rearrangement links TRBV15 to TRBJ1-1; 9 bases fit TRBD1. In germline, CDR1 is LNHNV, CDR2 YYDKDF (reference sequence). The CDR3 loop spans 15 amino acids. V shed 2 bases, J shed 3 bases, and the junction held 4 bases outside the gene matches. CDR3 amino acids: CATSRRTGAYTEAFF. CDR3 sequence (DNA): TGTGCCACCAGCAGAAGGACAGGGGCGTACACTGAAGCTTTCTTT.

The gene calls are TRBV18 and TRBJ1-6; no reliable D call. The CDR3 consists of 14 residues. CDR1 KGHSH and CDR2 LQKENI come from the germline V gene. The germline V and J ends were trimmed by 6 bases and 6 bases, with 12 bases remaining between them. The CDR3 coding sequence is TGTGCCAGCTCCCCGAGGGAGAGTAATTCACCCCTCCACTTT. This gives the protein CASSPRESNSPLHF.

V usage is TRBV19 and J usage is TRBJ2-1; D may be TRBD1 or TRBD2 (5 bases each). Germline values: CDR1 LNHDA, CDR2 SQIVND (reference sequence). V gave up 7 bases and J gave up 8 bases, with 21 bases separating them. This CDR3 has 15 amino acids. The CDR3 nucleotides are TGTGCCAGTAAGCTGGGACCCACCGGGGTCGATGAGCAGTTCTTC. Translated, it gives CASKLGPTGVDEQFF.

The V call is TRBV4-1, the J call TRBJ1-1; possible D gene TRBD1, 6 bases. Trimming pared 1 base from V and 3 bases from J, leaving 12 bases between. Per germline, CDR1 MGHRA and CDR2 YSYEKL. The CDR3 contains 15 residues. DNA for the CDR3: TGCGCCAGCAGCCAAGGTCCAGGGGTGGACACTGAAGCTTTCTTT. Encoded protein: CASSQGPGVDTEAFF.